A selection of T cell receptor beta chains follows, all from one sample in a study of control samples from healthy donors and cancer patients. TCRdb's copy holds only in-frame clones and misses some; the assay was immunoSEQ multiplex PCR. The profile shows approximately 170,000 clones, 92% of them singletons. The sequenced material came from blood. The source is a woman aged 30 to 39 in good health. Both conserved end residues are part of each CDR3. Fields, in order: CDR3 protein, CDR3 DNA, V gene, D gene, clone size, J gene. The D gene is left open where the match is weak. Only some rows state a clone size, as once, few, many or a class for expanded clones.

CDR3: CASSHRDNTGELFF
DNA: TGTGCCAGCAGCCACAGGGACAACACCGGGGAGCTGTTTTTT
V: TRBV4-2
D: NA
size: NA
J: TRBJ2-2

CDR3: CASSTTWDRDHEQYF
DNA: TGTGCCAGCAGCACCACGTGGGACAGGGACCACGAGCAGTACTTC
V: TRBV14
D: TRBD1
size: once
J: TRBJ2-7

CDR3: CASSYSTATGVSPLHF
DNA: TGTGCCAGCAGTTACTCGACGGCCACCGGGGTTTCACCCCTCCACTTT
V: TRBV6-5
D: NA
size: few
J: TRBJ1-6

CDR3: CASTKGVLAGENTGELFF
DNA: TGTGCCAGCACCAAAGGGGTACTAGCGGGAGAAAACACCGGGGAGCTGTTTTTT
V: TRBV7-9
D: TRBD2
size: NA
J: TRBJ2-2

CDR3: CASSFRLAGLIETQYF
DNA: TGTGCCAGCTCATTCCGACTAGCCGGGTTAATAGAGACCCAGTACTTC
V: TRBV18
D: TRBD2
size: NA
J: TRBJ2-5

CDR3: CASSIGGYQPQHF
DNA: TGTGCCAGTAGTATAGGGGGTTATCAGCCCCAGCATTTT
V: TRBV19
D: NA
size: NA
J: TRBJ1-5

CDR3: CASSFPAAKTYEQYF
DNA: TGTGCCAGCAGTTTTCCGGCGGCAAAGACCTACGAGCAGTACTTC
V: TRBV27
D: NA
size: NA
J: TRBJ2-7

CDR3: CAISPGVSNQPQHF
DNA: TGTGCCATCAGCCCAGGGGTTAGCAATCAGCCCCAGCATTTT
V: TRBV10-3
D: NA
size: NA
J: TRBJ1-5

CDR3: CASSFFPGDNSPLHF
DNA: TGTGCCAGCAGTTTTTTCCCAGGGGATAATTCACCCCTCCACTTT
V: TRBV28
D: NA
size: NA
J: TRBJ1-6

CDR3: CASSTGVGNNSPLHF
DNA: TGTGCCAGCAGCACCGGGGTTGGCAATAATTCACCCCTCCACTTT
V: TRBV7-9
D: NA
size: NA
J: TRBJ1-6

CDR3: CASSVGTGVTEAFF
DNA: TGTGCCAGCAGCGTCGGGACAGGGGTCACTGAAGCTTTCTTT
V: TRBV13
D: TRBD1
size: NA
J: TRBJ1-1

CDR3: CASSDGTPLAKNIQYF
DNA: TGTGCCAGCAGTGATGGGACCCCTCTAGCCAAAAACATTCAGTACTTC
V: TRBV2
D: NA
size: NA
J: TRBJ2-4

CDR3: CSACGDRASTDTQYF
DNA: TGCAGTGCTTGTGGGGACAGGGCTAGCACAGATACGCAGTATTTT
V: TRBV20-1
D: TRBD1
size: NA
J: TRBJ2-3

CDR3: CAWNRQGNYGYTF
DNA: TGTGCCTGGAACCGACAGGGAAACTATGGCTACACCTTC
V: TRBV30
D: TRBD1
size: NA
J: TRBJ1-2

CDR3: CSARSGEAFF
DNA: TGCAGTGCTAGAAGTGGTGAAGCTTTCTTT
V: TRBV20-1
D: NA
size: NA
J: TRBJ1-1

CDR3: CASSPVGHPRNSPLHF
DNA: TGTGCCAGCAGCCCAGTGGGACATCCAAGGAATTCACCCCTCCACTTT
V: TRBV27
D: NA
size: NA
J: TRBJ1-6

CDR3: CASYRGAGELFF
DNA: TGTGCCAGCTACAGGGGAGCCGGGGAGCTGTTTTTT
V: TRBV6-5
D: TRBD1
size: few
J: TRBJ2-2

CDR3: CATQRDRKVEKLFF
DNA: TGTGCCACCCAAAGGGACAGGAAGGTTGAAAAACTGTTTTTT
V: TRBV6-5
D: TRBD1
size: once
J: TRBJ1-4

CDR3: CASSLWGREAFF
DNA: TGTGCCAGCAGCCTCTGGGGGCGGGAAGCTTTCTTT
V: TRBV6-2/TRBV6-3
D: NA
size: NA
J: TRBJ1-1

CDR3: CASSPTGTGGLFF
DNA: TGTGCCAGCAGTCCGACCGGGACAGGAGGGCTGTTTTTT
V: TRBV12-3/TRBV12-4
D: TRBD1
size: NA
J: TRBJ2-2

CDR3: CASSLLSRGGAGNTIYF
DNA: TGTGCCAGCAGTTTATTAAGCCGAGGGGGTGCTGGAAACACCATATATTTT
V: TRBV28
D: NA
size: NA
J: TRBJ1-3

CDR3: CASSLDAGSGANVLTF
DNA: TGTGCCAGCAGTCTTGACGCAGGGTCCGGGGCCAACGTCCTGACTTTC
V: TRBV6-2/TRBV6-3
D: NA
size: many
J: TRBJ2-6

CDR3: CASSQEMRFVNQPQHF
DNA: TGCGCCAGCAGCCAAGAGATGCGGTTTGTCAATCAGCCCCAGCATTTT
V: TRBV4-1
D: NA
size: NA
J: TRBJ1-5

CDR3: CASSTRGEGRDEQCF
DNA: TGTGCCAGCAGCACCCGGGGGGAGGGCCGGGACGAGCAGTGCTTC
V: TRBV7-8
D: TRBD2
size: NA
J: TRBJ2-7

CDR3: CASSYGNNEQFF
DNA: TGTGCCAGCAGTTACGGGAACAATGAGCAGTTCTTC
V: TRBV6-5
D: NA
size: NA
J: TRBJ2-1

CDR3: CASSLAYRNTEAFF
DNA: TGTGCCAGCAGCTTAGCATACAGGAACACTGAAGCTTTCTTT
V: TRBV7-7
D: NA
size: NA
J: TRBJ1-1

CDR3: CASSFRDSRWYGYTF
DNA: TGTGCCAGCAGCTTTAGGGACAGCCGGTGGTACGGCTACACCTTC
V: TRBV5-4
D: TRBD1
size: NA
J: TRBJ1-2

CDR3: CASSLAPGTYEQYF
DNA: TGCGCCAGCAGCTTGGCCCCGGGGACCTACGAGCAGTACTTC
V: TRBV5-1
D: NA
size: NA
J: TRBJ2-7

CDR3: CASSRQGPIETQYF
DNA: TGTGCCAGCAGCCGACAGGGGCCAATAGAGACCCAGTACTTC
V: TRBV7-9
D: TRBD1
size: NA
J: TRBJ2-5

CDR3: CSVGRDSSYNEQFF
DNA: TGCAGCGTCGGGAGAGACAGCTCCTACAATGAGCAGTTCTTC
V: TRBV29-1
D: NA
size: few
J: TRBJ2-1

CDR3: CASSIDLGKSYEQYF
DNA: TGTGCCAGTAGTATAGATCTGGGGAAAAGCTACGAGCAGTACTTC
V: TRBV19
D: NA
size: NA
J: TRBJ2-7

CDR3: CASGYSNQPQHF
DNA: TGTGCCAGTGGGTATAGCAATCAGCCCCAGCATTTT
V: TRBV19
D: NA
size: NA
J: TRBJ1-5

CDR3: CASSVVRNEQFF
DNA: TGTGCCAGCAGTGTAGTACGGAATGAGCAGTTCTTC
V: TRBV6-2/TRBV6-3
D: NA
size: NA
J: TRBJ2-1

CDR3: CASSPRGRADGYTF
DNA: TGTGCCAGCTCACCACGAGGAAGGGCTGATGGCTACACCTTC
V: TRBV18
D: NA
size: NA
J: TRBJ1-2

CDR3: CASSELQGASGYTF
DNA: TGTGCCAGCAGTGAATTACAGGGGGCGAGTGGCTACACCTTC
V: TRBV2
D: TRBD1
size: NA
J: TRBJ1-2

CDR3: CASSLEGAYGYTF
DNA: TGTGCCAGCAGCTTGGAGGGGGCCTATGGCTACACCTTC
V: TRBV5-4
D: TRBD1
size: NA
J: TRBJ1-2

CDR3: CASSQRQSRSWTDTQYF
DNA: TGTGCCAGCAGCCAGCGACAGTCCCGCTCGTGGACAGATACGCAGTATTTT
V: TRBV28
D: NA
size: NA
J: TRBJ2-3

CDR3: CASSPQTFTGGNEAFF
DNA: TGTGCCAGCAGCCCCCAAACCTTTACAGGGGGTAATGAAGCTTTCTTT
V: TRBV5-6
D: TRBD1
size: NA
J: TRBJ1-1

CDR3: CASSYDHTGTLSYGYTF
DNA: TGTGCCAGCAGCTACGATCACACAGGCACTCTAAGCTATGGCTACACCTTC
V: TRBV13
D: NA
size: NA
J: TRBJ1-2

CDR3: CASSLAGAGNTIYF
DNA: TGTGCCAGCAGCTTGGCAGGGGCTGGAAACACCATATATTTT
V: TRBV5-6
D: NA
size: once
J: TRBJ1-3

CDR3: CASSLGQGIRDGYTF
DNA: TGTGCCAGCAGCTTGGGACAGGGAATCCGGGATGGCTACACCTTC
V: TRBV5-4
D: TRBD1
size: NA
J: TRBJ1-2

CDR3: CASSLQNSPLHF
DNA: TGTGCCAGCAGTTTACAGAATTCACCCCTCCACTTT
V: TRBV5-6
D: NA
size: NA
J: TRBJ1-6

CDR3: CASSPTEGLYNEQFF
DNA: TGCGCCAGCAGCCCGACTGAGGGGCTGTACAATGAGCAGTTCTTC
V: TRBV4-1
D: NA
size: NA
J: TRBJ2-1

CDR3: CASGQQGAGNTIYF
DNA: TGTGCCAGCGGCCAACAGGGTGCTGGAAACACCATATATTTT
V: TRBV7-2
D: NA
size: NA
J: TRBJ1-3

CDR3: CASSKAVSSSGANVLTF
DNA: TGTGCCAGTAGTAAAGCAGTTAGTAGCTCTGGGGCCAACGTCCTGACTTTC
V: TRBV19
D: NA
size: NA
J: TRBJ2-6

CDR3: CASREKRTEAFF
DNA: TGTGCCAGCAGAGAGAAGAGGACTGAAGCTTTCTTT
V: TRBV28
D: NA
size: NA
J: TRBJ1-1

CDR3: CASSLPHSPHEQYF
DNA: TGTGCCAGCAGCCTCCCCCACAGCCCACACGAGCAGTACTTC
V: TRBV28
D: NA
size: NA
J: TRBJ2-7

CDR3: CASSLDHNSPLHF
DNA: TGTGCCAGCAGCTTAGACCATAATTCACCCCTCCACTTT
V: TRBV11-2
D: NA
size: NA
J: TRBJ1-6

CDR3: CASSLGGTNYGYTF
DNA: TGCGCCAGCAGCTTGGGCGGAACTAACTATGGCTACACCTTC
V: TRBV5-1
D: NA
size: few
J: TRBJ1-2

CDR3: CASSLQGGTNEKLFF
DNA: TGTGCCAGCAGCCTGCAGGGTGGGACTAATGAAAAACTGTTTTTT
V: TRBV7-9
D: NA
size: NA
J: TRBJ1-4

CDR3: CASSRQGGASEQYF
DNA: TGTGCCAGCAGCCGACAGGGAGGAGCATCCGAGCAGTACTTC
V: TRBV6-5
D: NA
size: NA
J: TRBJ2-7

CDR3: CASSRGPYEQYF
DNA: TGTGCCAGCAGCCGGGGGCCCTACGAGCAGTACTTC
V: TRBV3-1/TRBV3-2
D: NA
size: once
J: TRBJ2-7

CDR3: CASSLDRSTDTQYF
DNA: TGTGCCAGCAGCTTAGACAGGAGCACAGATACGCAGTATTTT
V: TRBV7-2
D: NA
size: NA
J: TRBJ2-3

CDR3: CASMDLGAQETQYF
DNA: TGTGCCAGCATGGATCTAGGCGCCCAAGAGACCCAGTACTTC
V: TRBV5-6
D: NA
size: NA
J: TRBJ2-5

CDR3: CASSSNWGNRGRSTDTQYF
DNA: TGTGCCAGCAGCTCCAATTGGGGGAACAGGGGGCGCAGCACAGATACGCAGTATTTT
V: TRBV7-9
D: TRBD1
size: NA
J: TRBJ2-3

CDR3: CASSTDRYNQPQHF
DNA: TGTGCCAGCAGTACCGACAGGTACAATCAGCCCCAGCATTTT
V: TRBV7-9
D: NA
size: NA
J: TRBJ1-5

CDR3: CASSPQPQTVNTGELFF
DNA: TGTGCCAGCAGCCCTCAGCCCCAGACAGTGAACACCGGGGAGCTGTTTTTT
V: TRBV6-4
D: NA
size: NA
J: TRBJ2-2

CDR3: CSAPVGYGYTF
DNA: TGCAGTGCTCCGGTGGGCTATGGCTACACCTTC
V: TRBV29-1
D: NA
size: NA
J: TRBJ1-2

CDR3: CASSQKAAREAFF
DNA: TGTGCCAGCAGCCAAAAGGCAGCACGGGAAGCTTTCTTT
V: TRBV3-1/TRBV3-2
D: NA
size: NA
J: TRBJ1-1

CDR3: CASSIPGLAGEETQYF
DNA: TGTGCCAGTAGTATTCCGGGACTAGCGGGAGAAGAGACCCAGTACTTC
V: TRBV19
D: TRBD2
size: NA
J: TRBJ2-5